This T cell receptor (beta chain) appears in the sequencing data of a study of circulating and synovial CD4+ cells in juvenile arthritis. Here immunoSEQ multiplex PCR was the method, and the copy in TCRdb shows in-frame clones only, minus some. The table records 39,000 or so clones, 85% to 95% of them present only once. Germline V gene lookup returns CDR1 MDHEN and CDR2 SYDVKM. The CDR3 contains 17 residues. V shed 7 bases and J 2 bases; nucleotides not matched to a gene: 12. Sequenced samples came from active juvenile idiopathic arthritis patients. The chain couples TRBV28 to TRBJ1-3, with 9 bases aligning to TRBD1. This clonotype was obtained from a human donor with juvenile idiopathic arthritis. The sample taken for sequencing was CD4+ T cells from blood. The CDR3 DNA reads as TGTGCCAGCACTTTGGACTGGACAGGGGTAACTGGAAACACCATATATTTT. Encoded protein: CASTLDWTGVTGNTIYF.